Listed here are 9 T cell receptor beta chains from one sample, sequenced in a study of blood T cells in healthy people across ages. Through a sample-barcoded 5' primer and a J-beta primer mix, a second PCR was run for about 7 to 12 cycles. TCRdb itself ran the 5' RACE reads through MiXCR, one entry per CDR3 protein. This sample yields 540,000 or so distinct CDR3 sequences, of which less than 60% are seen a single time; around 23% belongs to the top ten. Sequences were obtained from blood. Receptors originate from an elderly man in good health.

The table lists this clonotype with many counts. V and J are TRBV6-6 and TRBJ2-7; 7 bases fit TRBD1. Trimming cost V 2 bases and J 0 bases; bases outside gene matches: 4. The CDR3 consists of 15 residues. Germline lookup yields CDR1 MNHNY and CDR2 SVGAGI (reference sequence). The CDR3 DNA follows: TGTGCCAGCAGTTACGACAGGGCGAGCTCCTACGAGCAGTACTTC. Translated, it gives CASSYDRASSYEQYF.

The V gene is TRBV20-1, the J gene TRBJ2-1, with 12 bases fitting TRBD2. The CDR3 is made up of 14 amino acids. Germline V gene sequence: CDR1 DFQATT, CDR2 SNEGSKA (reference sequence). The CDR3 spells CSQSGLAGKNEQFF. The CDR3 DNA sequence: TGCAGCCAATCAGGACTAGCGGGAAAGAATGAGCAGTTCTTC.

V gene TRBV5-1 combines with J gene TRBJ1-1; unclear D gene. Trimming removed 4 bases from V and 1 base from J, with 20 bases in between. The CDR3 length is 17 residues. Germline V gene sequence: CDR1 SGHRS, CDR2 YFSETQ. The CDR3 sequence: CASSPFGELSENTEAFF. CDR3 coding DNA: TGCGCCAGCAGCCCCTTCGGGGAGCTTTCTGAGAACACTGAAGCTTTCTTT.

The rearrangement links TRBV7-2 to TRBJ1-6, with a weak D call TRBD1 (5 bases). With 2 bases removed from V and 6 bases from J, the gap between germline ends came to 8 bases. The CDR3 is 14 amino acids. CDR1 and CDR2 (germline): SGHTA, FQGNSA. The CDR3 DNA follows: TGTGCCAGCAGCTTAAGCGGGACTAATTCACCCCTCCACTTT. This codes for CASSLSGTNSPLHF.

V usage is TRBV13 and J usage is TRBJ1-1, with D unresolved. CDR1 and CDR2 from the germline V gene are PRHDT and FYEKMQ (reference sequence). This CDR3 region has 13 residues. The V gene lost 5 bases and the J gene lost 4 bases, with 11 bases spanning the gap. The CDR3 coding sequence is TGTGCCAGCAGCCCCCCTGCGACCACTGAAGCTTTCTTT. Translation: CASSPPATTEAFF.

V usage is TRBV9 and J usage is TRBJ2-1; D is perhaps TRBD2 (5 bases). The CDR3 is 19 residues long. CDR1 SGDLS and CDR2 YYNGEE come from the germline V gene. The V end was cut by 0 bases, the J end by 6 bases, with 25 bases between. Here the CDR3 DNA reads TGTGCCAGCAGCGTAGCTACGGGGAACAGCGATAGTAAGACCAATGAGCAGTTCTTC. Its protein is CASSVATGNSDSKTNEQFF.

The chain couples TRBV7-2 to TRBJ1-4; D ambiguous. Per the germline V gene, CDR1 is SGHTA and CDR2 is FQGNSA. Trimming left V 2 bases short and J 7 bases short, with 14 bases between. CDR3 size: 15 residues. Written as DNA, the CDR3 is TGTGCCAGCAGCTTACGGGCATCATTCGGTGAAAAACTGTTTTTT. As protein: CASSLRASFGEKLFF.

This clonotype was counted a few times. The CDR3 spells CASSKRTSGGAVTDTQYF. CDR3 bases: TGTGCCAGCAGCAAGAGGACTAGCGGGGGGGCGGTAACAGATACGCAGTATTTT. The J gene is TRBJ2-3, the V gene TRBV7-2; 15 bases are shared with TRBD2. V gave up 5 bases and J gave up 3 bases; unmatched junction bases: 9. The CDR3 spans 18 residues. Germline V gives CDR1 SGHTA, CDR2 FQGNSA.

The chain combines TRBV20-1 with TRBJ2-1, with D uncertain. Trimming took off 5 bases at V and 9 bases at J, with 11 bases between the two ends. This CDR3 has 11 amino acids. The germline gives CDR1 DFQATT, CDR2 SNEGSKA (reference sequence). DNA of the CDR3: TGCAGTGCTTCAGGCGCGTGTGAGCAGTTCTTC. Translation: CSASGACEQFF.